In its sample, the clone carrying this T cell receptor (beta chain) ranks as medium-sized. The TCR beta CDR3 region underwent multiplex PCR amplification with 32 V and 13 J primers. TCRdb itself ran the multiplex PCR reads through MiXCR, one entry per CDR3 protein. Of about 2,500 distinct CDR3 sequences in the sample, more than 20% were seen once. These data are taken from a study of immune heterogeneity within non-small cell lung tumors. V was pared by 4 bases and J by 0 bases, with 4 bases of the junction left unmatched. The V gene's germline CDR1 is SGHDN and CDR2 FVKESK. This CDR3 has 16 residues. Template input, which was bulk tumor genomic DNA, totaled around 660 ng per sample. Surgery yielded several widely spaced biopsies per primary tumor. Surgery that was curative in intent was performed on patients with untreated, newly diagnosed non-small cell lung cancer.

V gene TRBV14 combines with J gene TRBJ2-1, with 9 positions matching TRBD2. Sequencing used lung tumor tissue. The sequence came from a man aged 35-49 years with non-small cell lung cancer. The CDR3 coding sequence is TGTGCCAGCAGCCTCATTAGCGGGAGCTCCTACAATGAGCAGTTCTTC. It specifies CASSLISGSSYNEQFF.